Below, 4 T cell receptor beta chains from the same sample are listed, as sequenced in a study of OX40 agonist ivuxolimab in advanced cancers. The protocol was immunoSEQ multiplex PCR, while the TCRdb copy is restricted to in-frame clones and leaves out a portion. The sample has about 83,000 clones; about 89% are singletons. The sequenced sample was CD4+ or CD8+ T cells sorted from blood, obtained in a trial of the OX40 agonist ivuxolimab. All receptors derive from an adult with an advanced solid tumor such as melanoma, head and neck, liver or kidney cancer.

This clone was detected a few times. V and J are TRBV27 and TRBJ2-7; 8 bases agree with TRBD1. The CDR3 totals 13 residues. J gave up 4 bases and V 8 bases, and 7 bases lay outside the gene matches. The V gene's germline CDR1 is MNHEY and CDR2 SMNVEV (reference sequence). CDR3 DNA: TGTGCCAGCGGAACAGGGGGTGGTTACGAGCAGTACTTC. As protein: CASGTGGGYEQYF.

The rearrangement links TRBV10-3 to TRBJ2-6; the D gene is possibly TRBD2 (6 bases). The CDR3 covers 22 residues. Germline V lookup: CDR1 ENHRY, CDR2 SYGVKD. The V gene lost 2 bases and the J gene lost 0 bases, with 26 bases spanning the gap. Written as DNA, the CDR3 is TGTGCCATCAGTGAGGGGGACTGGTCCTTACACCAGTCTGTCTCTGGGGCCAACGTCCTGACTTTC. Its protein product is CAISEGDWSLHQSVSGANVLTF.

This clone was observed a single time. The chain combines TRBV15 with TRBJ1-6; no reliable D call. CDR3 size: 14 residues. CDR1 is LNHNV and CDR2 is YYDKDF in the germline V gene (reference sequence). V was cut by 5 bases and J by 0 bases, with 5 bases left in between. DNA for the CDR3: TGTGCCACCAGCGCTCACTCCTATAATTCACCCCTCCACTTT. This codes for CATSAHSYNSPLHF.

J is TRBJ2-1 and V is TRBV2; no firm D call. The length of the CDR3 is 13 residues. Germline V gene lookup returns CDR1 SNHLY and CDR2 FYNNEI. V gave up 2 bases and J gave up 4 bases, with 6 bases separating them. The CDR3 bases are TGTGCCAGCAGTGAATTTCTTTACAATGAGCAGTTCTTC. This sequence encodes CASSEFLYNEQFF.